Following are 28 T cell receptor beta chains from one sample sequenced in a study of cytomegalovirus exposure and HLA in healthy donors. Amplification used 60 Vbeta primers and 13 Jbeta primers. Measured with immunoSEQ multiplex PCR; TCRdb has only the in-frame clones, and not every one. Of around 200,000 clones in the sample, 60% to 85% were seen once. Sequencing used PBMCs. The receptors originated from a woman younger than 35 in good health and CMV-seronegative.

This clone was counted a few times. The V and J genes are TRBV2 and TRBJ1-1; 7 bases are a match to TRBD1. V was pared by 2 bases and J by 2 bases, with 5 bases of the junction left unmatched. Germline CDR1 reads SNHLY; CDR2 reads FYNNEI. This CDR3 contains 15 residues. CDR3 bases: TGTGCCAGCAGTGAACGCCAGGGGGTTAACACTGAAGCTTTCTTT. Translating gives CASSERQGVNTEAFF.

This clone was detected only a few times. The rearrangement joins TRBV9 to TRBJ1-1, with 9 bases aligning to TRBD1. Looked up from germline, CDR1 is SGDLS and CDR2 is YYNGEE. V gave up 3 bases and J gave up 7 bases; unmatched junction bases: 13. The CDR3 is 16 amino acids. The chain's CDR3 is CASSADKTGGINEAFF. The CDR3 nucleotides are TGTGCCAGCAGCGCGGACAAGACAGGGGGGATAAATGAAGCTTTCTTT.

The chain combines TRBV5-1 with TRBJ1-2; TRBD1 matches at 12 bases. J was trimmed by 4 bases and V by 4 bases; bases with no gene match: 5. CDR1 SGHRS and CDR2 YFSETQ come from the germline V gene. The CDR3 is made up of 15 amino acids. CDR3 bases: TGCGCCAGCAGCGCAGCGGGACAGGGGGCCTATGGCTACACCTTC. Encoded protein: CASSAAGQGAYGYTF.

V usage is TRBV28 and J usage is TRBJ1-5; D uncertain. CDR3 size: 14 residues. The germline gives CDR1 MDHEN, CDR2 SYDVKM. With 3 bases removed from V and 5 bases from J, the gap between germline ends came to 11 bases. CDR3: CASSFLRQDQPQHF. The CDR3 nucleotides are TGTGCCAGCAGTTTCCTCAGGCAGGATCAGCCCCAGCATTTT.

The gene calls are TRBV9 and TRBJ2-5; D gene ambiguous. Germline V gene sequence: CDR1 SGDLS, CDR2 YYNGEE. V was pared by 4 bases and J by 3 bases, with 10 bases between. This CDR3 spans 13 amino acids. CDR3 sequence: CASSTAIKETQYF. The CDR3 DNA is TGTGCCAGCAGCACCGCTATTAAAGAGACCCAGTACTTC.

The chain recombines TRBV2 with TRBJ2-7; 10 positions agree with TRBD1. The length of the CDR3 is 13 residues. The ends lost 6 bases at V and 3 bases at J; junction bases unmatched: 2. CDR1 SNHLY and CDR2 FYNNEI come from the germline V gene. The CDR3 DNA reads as TGTGCCAGCAGGAGGACAGGGGGCTACGAGCAGTACTTC. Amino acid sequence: CASRRTGGYEQYF.

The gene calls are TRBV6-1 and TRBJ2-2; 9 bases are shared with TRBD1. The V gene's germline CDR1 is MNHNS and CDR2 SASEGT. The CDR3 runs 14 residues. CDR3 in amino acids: CAHTGGWGTGELFF. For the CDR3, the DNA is TGTGCACATACAGGGGGCTGGGGGACCGGGGAGCTGTTTTTT.

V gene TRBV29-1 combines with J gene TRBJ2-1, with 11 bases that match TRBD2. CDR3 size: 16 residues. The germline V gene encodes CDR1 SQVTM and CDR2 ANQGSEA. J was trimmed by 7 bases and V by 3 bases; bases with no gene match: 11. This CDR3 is CSVEVVAGGPSNEQFF. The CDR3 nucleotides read TGCAGCGTTGAGGTGGTAGCGGGAGGGCCCTCGAATGAGCAGTTCTTC.

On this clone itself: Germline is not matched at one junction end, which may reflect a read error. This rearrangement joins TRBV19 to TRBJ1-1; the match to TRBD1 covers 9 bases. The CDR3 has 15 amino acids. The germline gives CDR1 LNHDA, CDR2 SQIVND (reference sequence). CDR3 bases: TGTGCCAGTAGTTTCCCCGGGACAGGGAACGCTGAAGCTTTCTTT. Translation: CASSFPGTGNAEAFF.

The DNA for the CDR3 is TGCGCCAGCAGCGATATAACAGGGAACTATGGCTACACCTTC. Protein sequence: CASSDITGNYGYTF. This chain joins TRBV23-1 and TRBJ1-2; tentatively, D is TRBD1 (6 bases). TRBV23-1 is sorted into the ORF group, with uncertain function. The CDR3 is 14 amino acids. V was cut by 6 bases and J by 2 bases, with 13 bases left in between.

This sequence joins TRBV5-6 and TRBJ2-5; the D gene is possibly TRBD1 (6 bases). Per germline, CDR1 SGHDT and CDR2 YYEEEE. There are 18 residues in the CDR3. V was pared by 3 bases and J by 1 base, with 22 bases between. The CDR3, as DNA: TGTGCCAGCAGCTCTCAAGACAGGCCCGGGTGGGGCCAAGAGACCCAGTACTTC. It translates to CASSSQDRPGWGQETQYF.

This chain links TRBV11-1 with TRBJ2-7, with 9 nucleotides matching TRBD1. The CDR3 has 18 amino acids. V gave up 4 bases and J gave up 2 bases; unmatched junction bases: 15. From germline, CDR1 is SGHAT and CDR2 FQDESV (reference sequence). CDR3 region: CASSWGQGNVKVTYEQYF. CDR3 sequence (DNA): TGTGCCAGCAGCTGGGGACAGGGCAACGTAAAAGTAACCTACGAGCAGTACTTC.

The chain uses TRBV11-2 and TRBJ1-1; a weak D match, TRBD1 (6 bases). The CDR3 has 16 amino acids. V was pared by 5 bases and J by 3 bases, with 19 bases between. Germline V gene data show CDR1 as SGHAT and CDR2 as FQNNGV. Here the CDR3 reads CASSLATGRVDTEAFF. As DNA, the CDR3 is TGTGCCAGCAGCCTCGCCACAGGGAGGGTAGACACTGAAGCTTTCTTT.

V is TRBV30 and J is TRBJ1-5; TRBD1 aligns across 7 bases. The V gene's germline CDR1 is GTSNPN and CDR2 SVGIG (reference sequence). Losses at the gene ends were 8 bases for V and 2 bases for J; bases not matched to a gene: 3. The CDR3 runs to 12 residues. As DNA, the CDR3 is TGTGCCGCAGGACAGGGCAATCAGCCCCAGCATTTT. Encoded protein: CAAGQGNQPQHF. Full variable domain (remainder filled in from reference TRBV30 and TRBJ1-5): SQTIHQWPATLVQPVGSPLSLECTVEGTSNPNLYWYRQAAGRGLQLLFYSVGIGQISSEVPQNLSASRPQDRQFILSSKKLLLSDSGFYLCAAGQGNQPQHFGDGTRLSIL.

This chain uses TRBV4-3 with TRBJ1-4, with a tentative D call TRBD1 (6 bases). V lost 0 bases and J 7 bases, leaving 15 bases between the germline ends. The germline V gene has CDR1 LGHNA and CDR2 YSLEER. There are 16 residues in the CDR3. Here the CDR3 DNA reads TGCGCCAGCAGCCAAGATTCCAGGGGAGACTTTGAAAAACTGTTTTTT. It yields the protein CASSQDSRGDFEKLFF.

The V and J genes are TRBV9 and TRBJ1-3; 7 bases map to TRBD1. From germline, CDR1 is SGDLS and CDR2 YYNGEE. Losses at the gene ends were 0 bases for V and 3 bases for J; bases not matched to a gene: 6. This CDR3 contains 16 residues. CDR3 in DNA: TGTGCCAGCAGCGTAGTCCAGGACAGGCATGGAAACACCATATATTTT. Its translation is CASSVVQDRHGNTIYF.

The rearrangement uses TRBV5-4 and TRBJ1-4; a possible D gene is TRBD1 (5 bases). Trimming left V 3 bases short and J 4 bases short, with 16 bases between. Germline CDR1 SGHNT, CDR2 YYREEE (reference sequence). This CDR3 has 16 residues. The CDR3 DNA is TGTGCCAGCAGCTCCCGTATGAGAGACAGTAATGAAAAACTGTTTTTT. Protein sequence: CASSSRMRDSNEKLFF. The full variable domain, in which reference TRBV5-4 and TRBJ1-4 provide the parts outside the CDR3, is ETGVTQSPTHLIKTRGQQVTLRCSSQSGHNTVSWYQQALGQGPQFIFQYYREEENGRGNFPPRFSGLQFPNYSSELNVNALELDDSALYLCASSSRMRDSNEKLFFGSGTQLSVL.

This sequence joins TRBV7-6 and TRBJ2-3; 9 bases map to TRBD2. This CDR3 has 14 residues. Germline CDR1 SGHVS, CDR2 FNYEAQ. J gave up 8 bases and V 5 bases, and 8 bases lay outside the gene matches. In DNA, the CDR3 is TGTGCCAGCAGCGGCGGGGGGGCCGACGGTACGCAGTATTTT. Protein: CASSGGGADGTQYF.

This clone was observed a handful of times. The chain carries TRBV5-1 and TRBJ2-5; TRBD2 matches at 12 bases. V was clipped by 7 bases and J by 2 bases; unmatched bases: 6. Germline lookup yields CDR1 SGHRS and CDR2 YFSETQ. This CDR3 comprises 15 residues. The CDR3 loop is CASSRLAGVQETQYF. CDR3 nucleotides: TGCGCCAGCTCCAGACTAGCGGGGGTTCAAGAGACCCAGTACTTC.

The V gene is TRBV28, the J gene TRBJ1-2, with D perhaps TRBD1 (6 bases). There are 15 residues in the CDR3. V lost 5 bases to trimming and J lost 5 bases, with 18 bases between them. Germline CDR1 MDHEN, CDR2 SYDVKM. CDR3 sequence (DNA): TGTGCCAGCAGTACGATCGGGACAAAGTATTATGGCTACACCTTC. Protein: CASSTIGTKYYGYTF.

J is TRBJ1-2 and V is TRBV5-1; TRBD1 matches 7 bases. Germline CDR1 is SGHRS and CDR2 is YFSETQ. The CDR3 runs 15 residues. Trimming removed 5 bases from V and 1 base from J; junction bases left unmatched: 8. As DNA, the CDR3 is TGCGCCAGCAGTTTTGGTGGGACAGTTAACTATGGCTACACCTTC. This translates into CASSFGGTVNYGYTF.

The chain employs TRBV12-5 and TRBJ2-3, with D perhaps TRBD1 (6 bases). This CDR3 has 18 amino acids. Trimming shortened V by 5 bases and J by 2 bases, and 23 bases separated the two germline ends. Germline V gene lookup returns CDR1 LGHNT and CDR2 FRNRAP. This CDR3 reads CASGLGGKGHTSTDTQYF. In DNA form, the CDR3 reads TGTGCTAGTGGTCTGGGTGGAAAGGGACACACATCCACAGATACGCAGTATTTT.

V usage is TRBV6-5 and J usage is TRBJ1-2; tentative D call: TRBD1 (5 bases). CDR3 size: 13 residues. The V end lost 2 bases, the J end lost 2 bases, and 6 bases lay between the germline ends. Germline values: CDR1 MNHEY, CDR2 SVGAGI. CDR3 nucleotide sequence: TGTGCCAGCAGTTACGCAGGGAACTATGGCTACACCTTC. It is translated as CASSYAGNYGYTF.

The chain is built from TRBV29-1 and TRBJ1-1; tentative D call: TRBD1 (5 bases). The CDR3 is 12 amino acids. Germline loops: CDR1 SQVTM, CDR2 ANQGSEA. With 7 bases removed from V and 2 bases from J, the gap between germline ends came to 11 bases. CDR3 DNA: TGCAGCGCAATTCAGGGTAACACTGAAGCTTTCTTT. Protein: CSAIQGNTEAFF.

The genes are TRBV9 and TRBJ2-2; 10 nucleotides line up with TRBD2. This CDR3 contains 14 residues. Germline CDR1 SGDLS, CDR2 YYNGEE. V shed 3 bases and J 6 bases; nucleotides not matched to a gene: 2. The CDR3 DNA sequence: TGTGCCAGCAGCGCCGGGACTAGCGCCGGGGAGCTGTTTTTT. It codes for CASSAGTSAGELFF.

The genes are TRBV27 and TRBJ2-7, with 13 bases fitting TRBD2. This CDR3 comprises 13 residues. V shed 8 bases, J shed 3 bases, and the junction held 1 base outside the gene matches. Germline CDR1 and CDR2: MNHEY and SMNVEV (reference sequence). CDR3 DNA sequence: TGTGCCAGCCGGACTAGCGGGGGCTACGAGCAGTACTTC. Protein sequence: CASRTSGGYEQYF.

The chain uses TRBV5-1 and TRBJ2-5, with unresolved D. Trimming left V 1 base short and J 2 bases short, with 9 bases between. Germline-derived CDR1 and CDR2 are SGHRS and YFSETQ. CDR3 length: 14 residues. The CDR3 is CASSLLGRQETQYF. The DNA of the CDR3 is TGCGCCAGCAGCTTGTTGGGCAGACAAGAGACCCAGTACTTC.

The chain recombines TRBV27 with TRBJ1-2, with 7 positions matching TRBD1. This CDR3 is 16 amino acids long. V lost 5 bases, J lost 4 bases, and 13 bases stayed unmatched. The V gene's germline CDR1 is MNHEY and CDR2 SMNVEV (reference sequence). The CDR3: CASSPRPTGAGYGYTF. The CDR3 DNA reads TGTGCCAGCAGTCCCAGGCCCACAGGGGCTGGCTATGGCTACACCTTC.